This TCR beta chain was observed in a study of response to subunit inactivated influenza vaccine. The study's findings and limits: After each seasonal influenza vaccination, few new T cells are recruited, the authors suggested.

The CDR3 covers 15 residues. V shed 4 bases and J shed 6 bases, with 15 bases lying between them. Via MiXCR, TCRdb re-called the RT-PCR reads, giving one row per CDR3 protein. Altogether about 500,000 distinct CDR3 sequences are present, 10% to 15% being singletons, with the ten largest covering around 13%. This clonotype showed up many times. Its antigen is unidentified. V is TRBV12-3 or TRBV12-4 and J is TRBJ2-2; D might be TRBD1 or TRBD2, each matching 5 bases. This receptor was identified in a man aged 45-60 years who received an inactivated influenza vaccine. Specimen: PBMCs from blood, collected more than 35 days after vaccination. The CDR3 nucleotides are TGTGCCAGCAGTTGGACATCCGGGGAGTCCGGGGAGCTGTTTTTT. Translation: CASSWTSGESGELFF.